This entry concerns a single T cell receptor (beta chain). Its target is unknown. This sample was included in a study of cytomegalovirus exposure and HLA in healthy donors. Germline CDR1 MNHNY, CDR2 SVGAGI (reference sequence). V lost 2 bases to trimming and J lost 4 bases; unmatched junction nucleotides: 5. The CDR3 has 16 amino acids. The PCR was carried out with 60 Vbeta primers and 13 Jbeta primers. Clones were sequenced by immunoSEQ multiplex PCR, and TCRdb holds only the in-frame ones, with some missing. The sample includes over 150,000 clones, roughly four fifths of them seen just once. General study points: A later analysis found that most CMV-associated TCR beta chains appeared HLA-restricted. The study labeled 164 TCR beta chains cytomegalovirus-associated. Testing in vitro showed a few CMV-associated chains specific for CMV antigens.

This clonotype was sampled from a woman in her twenties or thirties in good health and CMV-seronegative. The gene calls are TRBV6-6 and TRBJ1-1, with TRBD1 matching 12 bases. The sample consisted of PBMCs. The CDR3: CASSYGTGGVGTEAFF. As DNA, the CDR3 is TGTGCCAGCAGTTACGGGACAGGGGGCGTGGGCACTGAAGCTTTCTTT.